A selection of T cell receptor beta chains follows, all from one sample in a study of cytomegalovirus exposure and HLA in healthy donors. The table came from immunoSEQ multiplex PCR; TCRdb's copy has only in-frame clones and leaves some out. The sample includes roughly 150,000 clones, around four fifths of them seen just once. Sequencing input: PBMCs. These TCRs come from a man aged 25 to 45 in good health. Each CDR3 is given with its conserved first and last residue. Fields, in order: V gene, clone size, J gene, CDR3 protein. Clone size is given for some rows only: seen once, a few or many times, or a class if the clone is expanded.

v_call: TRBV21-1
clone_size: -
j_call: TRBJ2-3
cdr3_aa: CASSTNSGRAGDTQYF

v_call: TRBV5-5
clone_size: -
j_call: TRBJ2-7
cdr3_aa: CASSLEGTAAYEQYF

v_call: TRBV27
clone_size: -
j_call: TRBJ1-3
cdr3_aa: CASSNRGSGNTIYF

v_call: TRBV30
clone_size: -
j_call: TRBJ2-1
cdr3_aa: CAWTGTSGGEQFF

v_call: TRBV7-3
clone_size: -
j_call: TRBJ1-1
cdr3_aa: CASSPGGTEAFF

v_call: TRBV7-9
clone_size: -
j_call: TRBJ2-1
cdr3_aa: CASSRSDEQFF

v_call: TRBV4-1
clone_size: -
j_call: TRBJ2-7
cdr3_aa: CASSHYGTGVYEQYF

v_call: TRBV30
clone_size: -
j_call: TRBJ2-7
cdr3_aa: CAWSVFSGRPPQQYF

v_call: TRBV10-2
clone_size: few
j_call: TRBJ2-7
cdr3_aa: CASKGDEQYF

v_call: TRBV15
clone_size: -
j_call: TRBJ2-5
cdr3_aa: CATSRDRGQETQYF

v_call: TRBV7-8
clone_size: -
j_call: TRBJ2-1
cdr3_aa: CAGSKGGFEQFF

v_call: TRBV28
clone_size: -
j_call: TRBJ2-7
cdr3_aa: CASSHGLAGEQYF